These 22 T cell receptor beta chains originate from one sample sequenced in a study of spatial heterogeneity in lung cancer. Specified time point: blood at routine non-recurrence follow-up after resection. One entry per CDR3 protein results from TCRdb running MiXCR on the 5' RACE reads. The sample has under 2,000 distinct CDR3 sequences, 19% seen once. Sequences were derived from PBMCs, sampled at follow-up. The receptors here all came from a male donor with early-stage non-small cell lung cancer.

The genes are TRBV7-8 and TRBJ1-4, with a weak D call TRBD1 (5 bases). This CDR3 region has 17 residues. V lost 4 bases, J lost 4 bases, and 19 bases lay in between. CDR1 is SGHVS and CDR2 is FQNEAQ in the germline V gene. This chain's CDR3 is CASSSRQSPNINEKLFF. CDR3 sequence (DNA): TGTGCCAGCAGCTCTCGACAGTCCCCAAATATTAATGAAAAACTGTTTTTT.

Only a few counts were recorded for this clonotype. The chain uses TRBV6-1 and TRBJ2-7; tentatively, D is TRBD2 (6 bases). The CDR3 spans 12 residues. Germline lookup yields CDR1 MNHNS and CDR2 SASEGT. The V end lost 4 bases, the J end lost 12 bases, and 16 bases lay between the germline ends. CDR3 coding DNA: TGTGCCAGCAGTGTCGGGGGAGATAGGCTGTACTTC. Its translation: CASSVGGDRLYF.

This clonotype is medium-sized (0.01 to 0.1%) by share. This sequence joins TRBV4-3 and TRBJ2-2; D unclear. Germline CDR1 is LGHNA and CDR2 is YSLEER. The CDR3 consists of 12 residues. V was pared by 0 bases and J by 7 bases, with 3 bases between. The CDR3 loop reads CASSQDDGELFF. The CDR3 DNA is TGCGCCAGCAGCCAAGACGACGGGGAGCTGTTTTTT.

By proportion, this clonotype is medium-sized. V is TRBV9 and J is TRBJ2-1; TRBD2 matches 11 bases. The CDR3 length is 20 residues. Germline trimming cut 0 bases from V and 1 base from J; bases unmatched to any gene: 12. In germline, CDR1 is SGDLS, CDR2 YYNGEE. DNA of the CDR3: TGTGCCAGCAGCGTAGGGTCTCTAGCGGGGGGTGGTAGATCCTACAATGAGCAGTTCTTC. This translates into CASSVGSLAGGGRSYNEQFF.

The CDR3 DNA follows: TGCGCCAGCAGCTTGGGATCAGGGGGACTAGCTGGGACAGATACGCAGTATTTT. As protein: CASSLGSGGLAGTDTQYF. The chain links TRBV5-1 to TRBJ2-3; TRBD2 aligns across 9 bases. CDR1 is SGHRS, CDR2 YFSETQ, per germline. V shed 0 bases, J shed 3 bases, and the junction held 11 bases outside the gene matches. CDR3 length: 18 residues. Full variable domain (outside the CDR3, taken from reference TRBV5-1 and TRBJ2-3): KAGVTQTPRYLIKTRGQQVTLSCSPISGHRSVSWYQQTPGQGLQFLFEYFSETQRNKGNFPGRFSGRQFSNSRSEMNVSTLELGDSALYLCASSLGSGGLAGTDTQYFGPGTRLTVL.

In this sample, this clonotype is medium-sized. This chain uses TRBV7-2 with TRBJ2-6; 7 positions match TRBD1. There are 15 residues in the CDR3. The trim removed 3 bases at V and 4 bases at J, leaving 3 bases unmatched. CDR1 and CDR2 from the germline V gene are SGHTA and FQGNSA. CDR3 sequence reads: CASSLTGTGANVLTF. The DNA of the CDR3 is TGTGCCAGCAGCTTGACAGGGACCGGGGCCAACGTCCTGACTTTC.

This clonotype is classed as medium-sized. V gene TRBV20-1 combines with J gene TRBJ1-1; 8 bases line up with TRBD1. The CDR3 consists of 16 residues. Trimming cost V 3 bases and J 1 base; bases outside gene matches: 10. Germline V lookup: CDR1 DFQATT, CDR2 SNEGSKA (reference sequence). Here the CDR3 DNA reads TGCAGTGCTAGGAAGGGAGGAACAGGGGGGAACACTGAAGCTTTCTTT. Its protein product is CSARKGGTGGNTEAFF.

This clonotype was picked up many times. This rearrangement joins TRBV4-3 to TRBJ2-6; D is unclear. Per the germline V gene, CDR1 is LGHNA and CDR2 is YSLEER. The V and J ends lost 0 bases and 4 bases respectively, with 4 bases between them. The CDR3 length is 14 residues. CDR3 protein: CASSQDRGANVLTF. The CDR3 DNA is TGCGCCAGCAGCCAAGATCGAGGGGCCAACGTCCTGACTTTC.

The J gene is TRBJ2-7, the V gene TRBV7-2; weak D call: TRBD2 (6 bases). Germline loops: CDR1 SGHTA, CDR2 FQGNSA. The CDR3 runs to 15 residues. The germline V and J ends were trimmed by 4 bases and 0 bases, with 13 bases remaining between them. The CDR3 spells CASSYLKGLSYEQYF. The CDR3, as DNA: TGTGCCAGCAGCTACCTTAAGGGACTCTCCTACGAGCAGTACTTC.

The chain recombines TRBV2 with TRBJ1-1; weak D call: TRBD1 (5 bases). This CDR3 region has 13 residues. Germline values: CDR1 SNHLY, CDR2 FYNNEI. Deletions cut 10 bases from V and 0 bases from J, with 12 bases between. DNA of the CDR3: TGTGCCACCCCACGGGGGATGAACACTGAAGCTTTCTTT. Its protein is CATPRGMNTEAFF.

This clonotype is medium-sized within its sample. The chain uses TRBV27 and TRBJ1-2; D not certain. The germline V and J ends were trimmed by 6 bases and 7 bases, with 18 bases remaining between them. Germline V lookup: CDR1 MNHEY, CDR2 SMNVEV (reference sequence). The CDR3 covers 14 residues. This CDR3 is CASSRWGGSSGYTF. The DNA for the CDR3 is TGTGCCAGCAGCCGCTGGGGAGGGTCGAGTGGCTACACCTTC.

This clonotype came up many times. The gene calls are TRBV11-3 and TRBJ1-1; the D is unclear. This CDR3 contains 14 residues. V gave up 1 base and J gave up 0 bases, with 6 bases separating them. In germline, CDR1 is SGHNT, CDR2 YENEEA. The CDR3 loop reads CASSLGPLNTEAFF. The CDR3 bases are TGTGCCAGCAGCTTAGGTCCGCTGAACACTGAAGCTTTCTTT.

This clonotype was counted many times. The V call is TRBV6-2 or TRBV6-3, the J call TRBJ2-1; 16 bases line up with TRBD2. Unmatched junction bases numbered 4, after V lost 4 bases and J lost 4 bases. Germline assignment: CDR1 MNHEY and CDR2 SVGEGT. This CDR3 contains 17 residues. CDR3 sequence reads: CASSFAGLAGGYNEQFF. CDR3 nucleotides: TGTGCCAGCAGTTTCGCGGGACTAGCGGGGGGGTACAATGAGCAGTTCTTC.

By share of the sample, this clonotype is medium-sized. V usage is TRBV3-1 and J usage is TRBJ2-1, with TRBD1 identical over 7 bases. This CDR3 is 14 amino acids long. The germline V gene has CDR1 LGHDT and CDR2 YNNKEL (reference sequence). V trimming: 1 base; J trimming: 7 bases; junction bases outside the gene matches: 4. This chain's CDR3 is CASSQGETGNEQFF. The CDR3, as DNA: TGTGCCAGCAGCCAAGGGGAGACAGGGAATGAGCAGTTCTTC.

This clonotype has a count of ten or more. The rearrangement joins TRBV9 to TRBJ2-1; D gene unclear. The V end was cut by 0 bases, the J end by 9 bases, with 10 bases between. The CDR3 runs to 13 residues. Germline CDR1 is SGDLS and CDR2 is YYNGEE. The CDR3 sequence is CASSVDNRLEQFF. The CDR3 coding sequence is TGTGCCAGCAGCGTAGACAACCGTCTTGAGCAGTTCTTC.

This clonotype is termed large. The chain employs TRBV29-1 and TRBJ2-7; 7 positions agree with TRBD1. Germline V lookup: CDR1 SQVTM, CDR2 ANQGSEA. CDR3 length equals 15 residues. V gave up 6 bases and J gave up 3 bases; unmatched junction bases: 14. The CDR3 nucleotides read TGCAGCGTGGGCCTACCGGGACAGAGAATCTACGAGCAGTACTTC. Amino acids: CSVGLPGQRIYEQYF.

Sample share makes this clonotype medium-sized. In nucleotides, the CDR3 is TGTGCCAGCAGCTTGGCGACTAGCGGGGGCACAGATACGCAGTATTTT. The encoded protein is CASSLATSGGTDTQYF. The chain recombines TRBV5-4 with TRBJ2-3, with TRBD2 matching over 11 bases. The CDR3 is 16 residues long. With 0 bases clipped from V and 1 base from J, the junction kept 1 base outside the gene matches. The germline V gene encodes CDR1 SGHNT and CDR2 YYREEE (reference sequence).

This clonotype was counted many times. The CDR3: CASSFGGGPNHEQFF. The CDR3 region has the DNA TGTGCCAGCAGTTTCGGGGGGGGCCCGAACCATGAGCAGTTCTTC. The gene calls are TRBV12-3 or TRBV12-4 and TRBJ2-1; TRBD2 aligns across 8 bases. The CDR3 length is 15 residues. Trimming cost V 3 bases and J 8 bases; bases outside gene matches: 9.

This chain uses TRBV29-1 with TRBJ2-1; D ambiguous. The V gene's germline CDR1 is SQVTM and CDR2 ANQGSEA. V dropped 7 bases and J dropped 9 bases, with 10 bases sitting between them. The CDR3 loop spans 10 amino acids. The CDR3 loop reads CSARMGEQFF. DNA of the CDR3: TGCAGCGCCCGGATGGGTGAGCAGTTCTTC.

This clonotype was seen at least ten times. Sequence at one end of the junction differs from germline and may be a read error. CDR3 bases: TGCAGCGTGGGGACAGGGGACCCTGAGGCTTTCTTT. Translating gives CSVGTGDPEAFF. J is TRBJ1-1 and V is TRBV29-1; the match to TRBD1 covers 10 bases. The CDR3 is made up of 12 amino acids. Germline values: CDR1 SQVTM, CDR2 ANQGSEA.

CDR3 nucleotides: TGTGCCAGCAGCCCCCCGCAGGGGGCGGTTTCACCCCTCCACTTT. It codes for CASSPPQGAVSPLHF. The V and J genes are TRBV7-2 and TRBJ1-6; 8 bases are shared with TRBD1. Unmatched junction bases numbered 9, after V lost 5 bases and J lost 9 bases. The CDR3 length is 15 residues. The germline CDR1 and CDR2 sequences are SGHTA and FQGNSA.

The sample holds many counts of this clonotype. This chain joins TRBV6-5 and TRBJ1-6; 7 bases agree with TRBD1. The CDR3 totals 16 residues. J gave up 2 bases and V 5 bases, and 6 bases lay outside the gene matches. The germline V gene has CDR1 MNHEY and CDR2 SVGAGI. As DNA, the CDR3 is TGTGCCAGCAGTAAAACAGGGGTCGCCTATAATTCACCCCTCCACTTT. Translating it yields CASSKTGVAYNSPLHF.